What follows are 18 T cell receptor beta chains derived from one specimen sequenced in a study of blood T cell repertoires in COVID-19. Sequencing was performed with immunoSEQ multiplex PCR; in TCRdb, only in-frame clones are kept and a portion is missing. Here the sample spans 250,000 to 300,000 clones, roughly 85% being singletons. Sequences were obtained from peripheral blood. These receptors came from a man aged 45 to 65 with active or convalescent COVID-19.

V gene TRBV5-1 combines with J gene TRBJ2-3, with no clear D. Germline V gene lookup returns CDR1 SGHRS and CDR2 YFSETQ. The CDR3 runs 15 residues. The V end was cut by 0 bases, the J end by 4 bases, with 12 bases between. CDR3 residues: CASSLGGRVSDTQYF. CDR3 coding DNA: TGCGCCAGCAGCTTGGGAGGCAGAGTTTCAGATACGCAGTATTTT.

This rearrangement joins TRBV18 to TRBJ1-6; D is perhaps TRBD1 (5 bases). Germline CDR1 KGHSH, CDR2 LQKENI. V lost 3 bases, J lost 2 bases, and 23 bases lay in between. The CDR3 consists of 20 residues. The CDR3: CASSPGPGLRPEAYNSPLHF. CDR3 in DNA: TGTGCCAGCTCACCGGGTCCGGGACTCCGCCCGGAGGCCTATAATTCACCCCTCCACTTT. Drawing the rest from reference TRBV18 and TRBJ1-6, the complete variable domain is NAGVMQNPRHLVRRRGQEARLRCSPMKGHSHVYWYRQLPEEGLKFMVYLQKENIIDESGMPKERFSAEFPKEGPSILRIQQVVRGDSAAYFCASSPGPGLRPEAYNSPLHFGNGTRLTVT.

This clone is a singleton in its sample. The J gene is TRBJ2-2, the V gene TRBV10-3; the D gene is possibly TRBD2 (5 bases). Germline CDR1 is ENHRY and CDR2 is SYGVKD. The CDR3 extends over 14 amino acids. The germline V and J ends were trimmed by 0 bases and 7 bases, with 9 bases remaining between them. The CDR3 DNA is TGTGCCATCAGTGAGTCGACCGCGGGCGGGGAGCTGTTTTTT. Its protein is CAISESTAGGELFF.

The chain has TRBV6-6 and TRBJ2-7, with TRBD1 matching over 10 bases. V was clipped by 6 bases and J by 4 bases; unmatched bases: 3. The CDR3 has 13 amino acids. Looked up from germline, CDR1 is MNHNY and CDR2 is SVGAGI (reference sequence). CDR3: CASSPDRGYEQYF. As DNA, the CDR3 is TGTGCCAGCAGCCCGGACAGGGGGTACGAGCAGTACTTC.

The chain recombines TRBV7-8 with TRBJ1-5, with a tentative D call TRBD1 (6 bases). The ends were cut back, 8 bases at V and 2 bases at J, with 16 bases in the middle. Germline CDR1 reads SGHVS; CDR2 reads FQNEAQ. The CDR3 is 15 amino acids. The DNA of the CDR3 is TGTGCCAGCGGTACCCAACAGGGACGCAATCAGCCCCAGCATTTT. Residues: CASGTQQGRNQPQHF.

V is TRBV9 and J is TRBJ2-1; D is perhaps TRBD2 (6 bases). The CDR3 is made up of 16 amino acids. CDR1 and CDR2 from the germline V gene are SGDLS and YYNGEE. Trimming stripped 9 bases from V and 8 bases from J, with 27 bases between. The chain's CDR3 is CATLTSFGTARDEQFF. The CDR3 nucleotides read TGTGCCACCCTGACTTCGTTTGGGACTGCGAGGGATGAGCAGTTCTTC. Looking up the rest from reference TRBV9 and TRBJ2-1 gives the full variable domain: DSGVTQTPKHLITATGQRVTLRCSPRSGDLSVYWYQQSLDQGLQFLIQYYNGEERAKGNILERFSAQQFPDLHSELNLSSLELGDSALYFCATLTSFGTARDEQFFGPGTRLTVL.

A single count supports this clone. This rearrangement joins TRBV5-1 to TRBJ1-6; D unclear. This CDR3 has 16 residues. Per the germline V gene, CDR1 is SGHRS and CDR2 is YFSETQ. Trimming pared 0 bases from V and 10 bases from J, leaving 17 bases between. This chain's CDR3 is CASSLGVGTTESPLHF. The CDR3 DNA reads TGCGCCAGCAGCTTGGGGGTAGGAACAACGGAGTCACCCCTCCACTTT.

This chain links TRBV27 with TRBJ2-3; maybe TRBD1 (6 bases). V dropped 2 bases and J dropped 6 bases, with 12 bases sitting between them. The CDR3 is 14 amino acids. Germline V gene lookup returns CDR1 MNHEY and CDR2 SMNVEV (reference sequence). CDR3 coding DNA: TGTGCCAGCAGTTTAGGGGTTAGGGGGGATACGCAGTATTTT. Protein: CASSLGVRGDTQYF.

In nucleotides, the CDR3 is TGTGCCAGCCGACCCGGAGAGAACACCGGGGAGCTGTTTTTT. The encoded protein is CASRPGENTGELFF. The rearrangement joins TRBV2 to TRBJ2-2, with no clear D. The V gene lost 8 bases and the J gene lost 1 base, with 11 bases spanning the gap. Germline V lookup: CDR1 SNHLY, CDR2 FYNNEI. This CDR3 comprises 14 residues.

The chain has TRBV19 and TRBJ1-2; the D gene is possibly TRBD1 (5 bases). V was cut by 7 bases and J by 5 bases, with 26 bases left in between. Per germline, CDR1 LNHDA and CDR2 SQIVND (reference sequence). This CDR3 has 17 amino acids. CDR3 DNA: TGTGCCAGTAAGGACATGGGAGGGGCAGCCGCTAGATATGGCTACACCTTC. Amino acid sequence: CASKDMGGAAARYGYTF.

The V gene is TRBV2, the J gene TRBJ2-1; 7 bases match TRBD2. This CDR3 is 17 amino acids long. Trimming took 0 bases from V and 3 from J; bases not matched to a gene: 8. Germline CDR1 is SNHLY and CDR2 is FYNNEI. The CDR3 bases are TGTGCCAGCAGTGAAGCGGCGTTCCAGCGGGGCTACAATGAGCAGTTCTTC. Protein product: CASSEAAFQRGYNEQFF.

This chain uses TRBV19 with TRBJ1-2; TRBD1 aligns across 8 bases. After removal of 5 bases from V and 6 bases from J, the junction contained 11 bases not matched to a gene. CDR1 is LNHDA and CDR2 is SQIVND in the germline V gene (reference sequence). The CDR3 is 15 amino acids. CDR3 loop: CASSDRDRFFNGYTF. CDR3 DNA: TGTGCCAGTAGTGACAGGGACAGGTTTTTTAATGGCTACACCTTC.

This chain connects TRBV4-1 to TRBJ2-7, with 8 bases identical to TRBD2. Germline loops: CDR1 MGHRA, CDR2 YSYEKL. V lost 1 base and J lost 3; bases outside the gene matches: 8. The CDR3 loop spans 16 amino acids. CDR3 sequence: CASSQVGGLAGYEQYF. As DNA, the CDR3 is TGCGCCAGCAGCCAAGTCGGTGGTCTAGCGGGCTACGAGCAGTACTTC.

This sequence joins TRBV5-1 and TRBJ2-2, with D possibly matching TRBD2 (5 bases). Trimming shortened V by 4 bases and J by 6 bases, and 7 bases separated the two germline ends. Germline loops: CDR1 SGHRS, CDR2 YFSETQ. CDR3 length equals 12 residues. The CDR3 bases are TGCGCCAGCAGCCCCGGGGCCGGGGAGCTGTTTTTT. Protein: CASSPGAGELFF.

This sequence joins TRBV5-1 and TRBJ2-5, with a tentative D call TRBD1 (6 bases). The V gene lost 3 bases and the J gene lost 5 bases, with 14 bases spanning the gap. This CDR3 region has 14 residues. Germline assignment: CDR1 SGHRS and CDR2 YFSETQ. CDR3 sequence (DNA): TGCGCCAGCAGCTACGGGCAGGGGCTGGAGACCCAGTACTTC. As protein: CASSYGQGLETQYF.

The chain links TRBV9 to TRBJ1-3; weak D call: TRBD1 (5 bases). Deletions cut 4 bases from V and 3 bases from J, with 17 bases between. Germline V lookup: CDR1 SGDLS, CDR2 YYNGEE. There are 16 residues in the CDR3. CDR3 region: CASSLRGDPNGNTIYF. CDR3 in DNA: TGTGCCAGCAGCTTACGGGGGGACCCAAATGGAAACACCATATATTTT. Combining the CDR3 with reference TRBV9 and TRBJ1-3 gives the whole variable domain DSGVTQTPKHLITATGQRVTLRCSPRSGDLSVYWYQQSLDQGLQFLIQYYNGEERAKGNILERFSAQQFPDLHSELNLSSLELGDSALYFCASSLRGDPNGNTIYFGEGSWLTVV.

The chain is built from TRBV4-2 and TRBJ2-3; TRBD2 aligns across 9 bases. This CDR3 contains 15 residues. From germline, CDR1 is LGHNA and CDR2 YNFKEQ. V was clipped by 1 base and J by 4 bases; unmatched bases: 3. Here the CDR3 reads CASSQGTSDADTQYF. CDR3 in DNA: TGTGCCAGCAGCCAAGGGACTAGCGATGCAGATACGCAGTATTTT.

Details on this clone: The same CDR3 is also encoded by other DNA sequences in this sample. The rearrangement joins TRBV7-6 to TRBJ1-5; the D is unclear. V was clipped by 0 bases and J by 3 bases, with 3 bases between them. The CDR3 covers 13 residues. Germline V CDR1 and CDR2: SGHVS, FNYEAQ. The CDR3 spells CASSLAFNQPQHF. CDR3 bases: TGTGCCAGCAGCTTAGCCTTCAATCAGCCCCAGCATTTT.